One and the same sample provided the 10 T cell receptor beta chains below, sequenced in a study of response to subunit inactivated influenza vaccine. TCRdb independently ran MiXCR on the RT-PCR reads; one entry per CDR3 protein. The table records about 830,000 distinct CDR3 sequences, approximately 18% of them present only once. The sequenced sample was PBMCs from blood, obtained 5 days after vaccination. These TCRs come from a man aged 45 to 65 who received an inactivated influenza vaccine.

J is TRBJ2-7 and V is TRBV6-1; 7 nucleotides match TRBD2. The CDR3 has 14 amino acids. Germline V gives CDR1 MNHNS, CDR2 SASEGT. V shed 7 bases, J shed 3 bases, and the junction held 9 bases outside the gene matches. The CDR3 DNA follows: TGTGCCAGCAAGGATCCGGGGGGACGCTACGAGCAGTACTTC. Its translation is CASKDPGGRYEQYF.

The chain carries TRBV4-3 and TRBJ2-7; D uncertain. The CDR3 covers 17 residues. Germline V gene data show CDR1 as LGHNA and CDR2 as YSLEER. The germline V and J ends were trimmed by 0 bases and 0 bases, with 15 bases remaining between them. The CDR3 DNA sequence: TGCGCCAGCAGCCAAGAAGGGTACAGTTTTAGCTCCTACGAGCAGTACTTC. It yields the protein CASSQEGYSFSSYEQYF.

A few counts support this clonotype. The chain employs TRBV20-1 and TRBJ2-1; 7 positions match TRBD2. CDR3 length: 14 residues. The V gene's germline CDR1 is DFQATT and CDR2 SNEGSKA (reference sequence). The ends lost 4 bases at V and 4 bases at J; junction bases unmatched: 7. CDR3 amino acids: CSATSGELYNEQFF. The CDR3 nucleotides read TGCAGTGCTACGAGCGGGGAACTTTACAATGAGCAGTTCTTC.

This clonotype was counted between two and nine times. The CDR3 protein is CAWTILTTRSDNEQFF. As DNA, the CDR3 is TGTGCCTGGACGATTCTCACTACTCGTTCGGACAATGAGCAGTTCTTC. The chain has TRBV30 and TRBJ2-1, with D unresolved. CDR1 and CDR2 (germline): GTSNPN, SVGIG (reference sequence). The CDR3 is made up of 16 amino acids. V was trimmed by 4 bases and J by 5 bases, leaving 21 bases between them.

This clonotype was seen a few times. V gene TRBV20-1 combines with J gene TRBJ2-1; 8 bases align to TRBD2. CDR1 is DFQATT, CDR2 SNEGSKA, per germline (reference sequence). With V trimmed by 4 bases and J by 9 bases, 8 bases remained unmatched. The CDR3 is 13 residues long. CDR3 residues: CSAIPGTSFEQFF. As DNA, the CDR3 is TGCAGTGCTATACCCGGGACTAGTTTTGAGCAGTTCTTC.

The rearrangement links TRBV6-5 to TRBJ2-1; 8 nucleotides align to TRBD1. After removal of 3 bases from V and 7 bases from J, the junction contained 5 bases not matched to a gene. The CDR3 sequence is 14 residues long. Germline CDR1 reads MNHEY; CDR2 reads SVGAGI. The CDR3 spells CASSYQGAVNEQFF. The CDR3 region has the DNA TGTGCCAGCAGTTATCAGGGGGCCGTAAATGAGCAGTTCTTC.

This clonotype was counted a few times. The V call is TRBV9, the J call TRBJ2-2, with 7 bases aligning to TRBD1. Looked up from germline, CDR1 is SGDLS and CDR2 is YYNGEE. With V trimmed by 3 bases and J by 0 bases, 5 bases remained unmatched. The length of the CDR3 is 16 residues. The CDR3 here is CASSGRDSANTGELFF. The CDR3 coding sequence is TGTGCCAGCAGCGGCCGGGACAGCGCGAACACCGGGGAGCTGTTTTTT.

This clonotype was picked up a small number of times. V usage is TRBV4-2 and J usage is TRBJ2-7; 9 bases align to TRBD2. The CDR3 runs to 16 residues. Per germline, CDR1 LGHNA and CDR2 YNFKEQ. J gave up 4 bases and V 0 bases, and 7 bases lay outside the gene matches. The CDR3 region has the DNA TGTGCCAGCAGCCAAGATACAGCGGGGGGAACTTACGAGCAGTACTTC. It translates to CASSQDTAGGTYEQYF.

This clonotype was seen ten or more times. The J gene is TRBJ1-2, the V gene TRBV27; 8 nucleotides agree with TRBD1. The trim removed 5 bases at V and 3 bases at J, leaving 5 bases unmatched. Germline CDR1 and CDR2: MNHEY and SMNVEV (reference sequence). The CDR3 has 14 residues. The CDR3 region has the DNA TGTGCCAGCAGTACACGACAGGGGTACTATGGCTACACCTTC. Translated, it gives CASSTRQGYYGYTF.

The genes are TRBV10-3 and TRBJ2-3; weak D call: TRBD1 (6 bases). The CDR3 extends over 14 amino acids. Germline lookup yields CDR1 ENHRY and CDR2 SYGVKD. V lost 2 bases to trimming and J lost 2 bases, with 8 bases between them. The CDR3 nucleotides read TGTGCCATCAGTGAGACAGGGACCACAGATACGCAGTATTTT. The encoded protein is CAISETGTTDTQYF.